Listed below are T cell receptor beta chains from one sample, sequenced in a study of blood T cell repertoires in COVID-19. Some clones are missing from TCRdb's copy, which holds only in-frame ones; the method was immunoSEQ multiplex PCR. The sample yields around 76,000 clones, approximately 80% seen once. Sequenced sample: peripheral blood. The receptors were gathered from a man aged 30 to 39 with COVID-19, enrolled during active disease. Each CDR3 is given with its conserved first and last residue. The order of the fields is clone size, V gene, CDR3 length, J gene, D gene, CDR3 DNA, CDR3 protein. The D gene is left open where the match is weak. Size is stated for part of the rows, as once, few or many counts, or as a class when the clone is expanded.

clone_size: few; v_call: TRBV7-2; cdr3_length: 14; j_call: TRBJ2-5; d_call: .; cdr3_nt: TGTGCCAGCAGCTTTCAACAGGGGGGGGAGACCCAGTACTTC; cdr3_aa: CASSFQQGGETQYF
clone_size: .; v_call: TRBV2; cdr3_length: 11; j_call: TRBJ1-2; d_call: .; cdr3_nt: TGTGCCAGCAGGGGGGGGGCTGGCTACACCTTC; cdr3_aa: CASRGGAGYTF
clone_size: .; v_call: TRBV9; cdr3_length: 14; j_call: TRBJ1-1; d_call: TRBD1; cdr3_nt: TGTGCCAGCAGCGGCGACAGGGGGCGTGCTGAAGCTTTCTTT; cdr3_aa: CASSGDRGRAEAFF
clone_size: .; v_call: TRBV7-9; cdr3_length: 16; j_call: TRBJ2-7; d_call: TRBD2; cdr3_nt: TGTGCCAGCAGCTTAAGGGCGGGAGACTCCTCCTACGAGCAGTACTTC; cdr3_aa: CASSLRAGDSSYEQYF
clone_size: .; v_call: TRBV2; cdr3_length: 15; j_call: TRBJ1-5; d_call: TRBD1; cdr3_nt: TGTGCCAGCAGTGAACTGGGACAGGCAAATCAGCCCCAGCATTTT; cdr3_aa: CASSELGQANQPQHF
clone_size: once; v_call: TRBV4-1; cdr3_length: 16; j_call: TRBJ1-3; d_call: .; cdr3_nt: TGCGCCAGCAGCCAAGAGAAGCAGGCATTTGGAAACACCATATATTTT; cdr3_aa: CASSQEKQAFGNTIYF
clone_size: .; v_call: TRBV7-3; cdr3_length: 16; j_call: TRBJ2-3; d_call: TRBD2; cdr3_nt: TGTGCCAGCAGCTTAATAGCGGGAGCTAGCACAGATACGCAGTATTTT; cdr3_aa: CASSLIAGASTDTQYF
clone_size: .; v_call: TRBV5-1; cdr3_length: 16; j_call: TRBJ2-3; d_call: TRBD2; cdr3_nt: TGCGCCAGCAGCTGGACCGGGACTAGCCTCACAGATACGCAGTATTTT; cdr3_aa: CASSWTGTSLTDTQYF
clone_size: .; v_call: TRBV11-2; cdr3_length: 14; j_call: TRBJ1-1; d_call: .; cdr3_nt: TGTGCCAGCAGCCTAAATCTAGGGGGCACTGAAGCTTTCTTT; cdr3_aa: CASSLNLGGTEAFF
clone_size: .; v_call: TRBV9; cdr3_length: 18; j_call: TRBJ2-2; d_call: TRBD2; cdr3_nt: TGTGCCAGCAGCCCTCCGGGACTAGCGGGACGGAACACCGGGGAGCTGTTTTTT; cdr3_aa: CASSPPGLAGRNTGELFF
clone_size: .; v_call: TRBV2; cdr3_length: 13; j_call: TRBJ1-1; d_call: TRBD1; cdr3_nt: TGTGCCAGCAGGGACAGGGGGAACACTGAAGCTTTCTTT; cdr3_aa: CASRDRGNTEAFF
clone_size: .; v_call: TRBV6-5; cdr3_length: 11; j_call: TRBJ2-1; d_call: .; cdr3_nt: TGTGCCAGCAGTTACTTAAATGAGCAGTTCTTC; cdr3_aa: CASSYLNEQFF
clone_size: .; v_call: TRBV7-7; cdr3_length: 13; j_call: TRBJ2-2; d_call: .; cdr3_nt: TGTGCTAGCGCTCTAGACCGCGAAGGGGAGCTGTTTTTT; cdr3_aa: CASALDREGELFF
clone_size: .; v_call: TRBV4-1; cdr3_length: 15; j_call: TRBJ2-3; d_call: TRBD2; cdr3_nt: TGCGCCAGCTCCCGGGGAGGAGCGGGAGAAGAATTTAAGTATTTT; cdr3_aa: CASSRGGAGEEFKYF
clone_size: .; v_call: TRBV25-1; cdr3_length: 18; j_call: TRBJ2-4; d_call: TRBD1; cdr3_nt: TGTGCCAGCAGTGTGAGACAGGGGGCCGCCCTAGCCAAAAACATTCAGTACTTC; cdr3_aa: CASSVRQGAALAKNIQYF
clone_size: .; v_call: TRBV18; cdr3_length: 16; j_call: TRBJ1-5; d_call: .; cdr3_nt: TGTGCCAGCTCCCCACAGGCAGGGCGGAGCAATCAGCCCCAGCATTTT; cdr3_aa: CASSPQAGRSNQPQHF
clone_size: once; v_call: TRBV4-3; cdr3_length: 16; j_call: TRBJ2-7; d_call: .; cdr3_nt: TGCGCCAGCAGCCAAGAAGTGGCGGGGGCCGGTGGGGAGCAGTACTTC; cdr3_aa: CASSQEVAGAGGEQYF
clone_size: .; v_call: TRBV18; cdr3_length: 15; j_call: TRBJ2-1; d_call: TRBD2; cdr3_nt: TGTGCCACCTCACCCAGCGGGAGGTTGGTCAATGAGCAGTTCTTC; cdr3_aa: CATSPSGRLVNEQFF
clone_size: .; v_call: TRBV24-1; cdr3_length: 13; j_call: TRBJ1-2; d_call: .; cdr3_nt: TGTGCCACCAGTGATAACAGCCTCTATGGCTACACCTTC; cdr3_aa: CATSDNSLYGYTF
clone_size: .; v_call: TRBV28; cdr3_length: 14; j_call: TRBJ2-1; d_call: .; cdr3_nt: TGTGCCAGCAGTTTAGTGGGGGCAAACAATGAGCAGTTCTTC; cdr3_aa: CASSLVGANNEQFF
clone_size: .; v_call: TRBV7-8; cdr3_length: 18; j_call: TRBJ2-1; d_call: TRBD2; cdr3_nt: TGTGCCAGCCGCAGGCCGGCGGGAGGGATTACATTCTACAATGAGCAGTTCTTC; cdr3_aa: CASRRPAGGITFYNEQFF
clone_size: .; v_call: TRBV11-2; cdr3_length: 14; j_call: TRBJ1-6; d_call: TRBD1; cdr3_nt: TGTGCCAGCAGCACAGGGACAGGGCGTTCACCCCTCCACTTT; cdr3_aa: CASSTGTGRSPLHF
clone_size: .; v_call: TRBV7-9; cdr3_length: 15; j_call: TRBJ1-4; d_call: .; cdr3_nt: TGTGCCAGCAGCGCACCTACTACCACCCGTGAAAAACTGTTTTTT; cdr3_aa: CASSAPTTTREKLFF
clone_size: .; v_call: TRBV5-4; cdr3_length: 16; j_call: TRBJ2-7; d_call: TRBD1; cdr3_nt: TGTGCCGTGCTGGGACAGGGTCCCTACCATATTTACGAGCAGTACTTC; cdr3_aa: CAVLGQGPYHIYEQYF
clone_size: .; v_call: TRBV2; cdr3_length: 14; j_call: TRBJ2-7; d_call: .; cdr3_nt: TGTGCCAGCAGTAAAGGACACAGCTCCTACGAGCAGTACTTC; cdr3_aa: CASSKGHSSYEQYF
clone_size: .; v_call: TRBV11-2; cdr3_length: 12; j_call: TRBJ2-4; d_call: TRBD2; cdr3_nt: TGTGCCGGGGGGCTAGCGGGAAACATTCAGTACTTC; cdr3_aa: CAGGLAGNIQYF
clone_size: .; v_call: TRBV15; cdr3_length: 17; j_call: TRBJ1-4; d_call: TRBD1; cdr3_nt: TGTGCCACCAGCAGGGGGACAGGGGGCGTCTTGAAGGAAAAACTGTTTTTT; cdr3_aa: CATSRGTGGVLKEKLFF